Sequencing of this T cell receptor (beta chain) was carried out in a study of T cell responses to AZD1222 COVID-19 vaccine. Whole-study findings and limits: Unmutated variant regions are reportedly the target of nearly half of TCRs that are spike-specific. White British people made up most donors, females outnumbered males, and clonal diversity was possibly underestimated.

This clone came up once. Its antigen is as yet unknown. The protocol was immunoSEQ multiplex PCR, while the TCRdb copy is restricted to in-frame clones and leaves out a portion. Of some 150,000 clones listed, roughly 84% are singletons. This CDR3 is 14 amino acids long. V dropped 4 bases and J dropped 2 bases, with 12 bases sitting between them. CDR1 and CDR2 from the germline V gene are SGHNT and YYREEE (reference sequence). Material: peripheral blood, obtained 28 days after the second AZD1222 dose. This sequence joins TRBV5-4 and TRBJ2-5; D is ambiguous. The sequence derives from an adult who received the AZD1222 COVID-19 vaccine. CDR3 sequence (DNA): TGTGCCAGCAGCACCGGCCCTATACAAGAGACCCAGTACTTC. Translation gives CASSTGPIQETQYF. Complete variable domain (other parts from reference TRBV5-4 and TRBJ2-5): ETGVTQSPTHLIKTRGQQVTLRCSSQSGHNTVSWYQQALGQGPQFIFQYYREEENGRGNFPPRFSGLQFPNYSSELNVNALELDDSALYLCASSTGPIQETQYFGPGTRLLVL.